This T cell receptor beta chain was sequenced for a study of T cell repertoires in cytomegalovirus infection. Study information: Indications came from public TCR beta signatures; they pointed to CMV infection and to a matching HLA type.

General study results and limits: Individuals carrying CMV plus the relevant HLA were identified by cumulative frequency of public TCR beta families.

There are many counts of this clonotype. Its target is unknown. TCRdb passed the reads through MiXCR, listing each CDR3 protein once. This sample has approximately 500,000 distinct CDR3 sequences, with approximately 16% found just once. Germline V gives CDR1 ENHRY, CDR2 SYGVKD. Trimming pared 2 bases from V and 0 bases from J, leaving 11 bases between. The CDR3 consists of 15 residues. The sequence was collected from a human donor in good health (CMV status not recorded). Some clones in this sample may be carry-over from other donors' samples. The chain recombines TRBV10-3 with TRBJ2-7; tentatively, D is TRBD1 or TRBD2 (5 bases each). Source material: CD8+ T cells from PBMCs. This CDR3 is CAISEKGRDSYEQYF. CDR3 DNA: TGTGCCATCAGTGAGAAGGGACGGGACTCCTACGAGCAGTACTTC.